This T cell receptor beta chain emerged from a study of response to subunit inactivated influenza vaccine. Whole-study results and caveats: Seasonal influenza vaccination, on each occasion, was suggested by the authors to recruit few new T cells.

One entry per CDR3 protein, called by TCRdb with MiXCR from the RT-PCR reads. This table holds 490,000 or so distinct CDR3 sequences, approximately 7.1% found once. This clonotype has more than one count but fewer than ten. Its antigen remains unknown. This clonotype was obtained from a man between 50 and 69 years old who received an inactivated influenza vaccine. The source was PBMCs from blood, collected less than 25 months after vaccination.

The CDR3 sequence is CASSPQRSGGPDTQYF. For the CDR3, the DNA is TGTGCCAGCAGCCCACAACGTAGCGGGGGACCAGATACGCAGTATTTT. The chain links TRBV7-2 to TRBJ2-3, with TRBD2 matching 9 bases. This CDR3 has 16 amino acids. CDR1 and CDR2 from the germline V gene are SGHTA and FQGNSA. V dropped 5 bases and J dropped 4; count of bases not matched to a gene: 10.